These 19 T cell receptor beta chains were sequenced from one sample in a study of blood T cell repertoires in COVID-19. Profiling relied on immunoSEQ multiplex PCR, and the TCRdb table lists in-frame clones only, not all of them. The sample gives some 530,000 clones, approximately 86% of which show up once; 6.5% to 9.5% is in the top ten. The sample was PBMCs or T cells enriched from blood (not recorded which). These receptors came from a woman aged 60-75 years who had recovered from COVID-19.

The J gene is TRBJ1-4, the V gene TRBV9; maybe TRBD1 (6 bases). Germline V gene lookup returns CDR1 SGDLS and CDR2 YYNGEE. The CDR3 loop spans 15 amino acids. The V and J ends lost 5 bases and 4 bases respectively, with 15 bases between them. The CDR3 sequence: CASSGGGRINEKLFF. As DNA, the CDR3 is TGTGCCAGCAGTGGGGGCGGACGGATTAATGAAAAACTGTTTTTT.

The chain links TRBV27 to TRBJ2-3; D unclear. Germline V CDR1 and CDR2: MNHEY, SMNVEV (reference sequence). The germline V and J ends were trimmed by 3 bases and 6 bases, with 7 bases remaining between them. This CDR3 has 12 amino acids. The CDR3 protein is CASSFTGDTQYF. CDR3 DNA sequence: TGTGCCAGCAGTTTCACCGGGGATACGCAGTATTTT.

V gene TRBV5-1 combines with J gene TRBJ1-4; 9 nucleotides match TRBD1. The germline CDR1 and CDR2 sequences are SGHRS and YFSETQ. CDR3 length equals 15 residues. V gave up 0 bases and J gave up 6 bases; unmatched junction bases: 3. The chain's CDR3 is CASSLGDREDEKLFF. The CDR3 DNA sequence: TGCGCCAGCAGCTTGGGGGACAGGGAGGATGAAAAACTGTTTTTT.

V and J are TRBV3-1 (or the pseudogene TRBV3-2) and TRBJ1-2; a possible D gene is TRBD1 (5 bases). V was pared by 1 base and J by 7 bases, with 13 bases between. The CDR3 extends over 14 amino acids. Germline V CDR1 and CDR2: LGHDT, YNNKEL (reference sequence). CDR3 bases: TGTGCCAGCAGCCAAGGCGGGACGGGTGGTGGCTACACCTTC. Its translation is CASSQGGTGGGYTF.

The rearrangement uses TRBV19 and TRBJ1-1, with D tentatively TRBD1 (5 bases). This CDR3 spans 13 amino acids. CDR1 and CDR2 (germline): LNHDA, SQIVND (reference sequence). Between the trimmed V and J ends, which lost 7 bases and 5 bases, there was a span of 14 bases. For the CDR3, the DNA is TGTGCCAGTACGGGGGGGTATGGAACTGAAGCTTTCTTT. It is translated as CASTGGYGTEAFF.

The rearrangement joins TRBV6-1 to TRBJ2-7, with a tentative D call TRBD2 (6 bases). Trimming cost V 2 bases and J 1 base, with 21 bases left between them. This CDR3 comprises 18 residues. From germline, CDR1 is MNHNS and CDR2 SASEGT. The CDR3 loop reads CASSESGGNSRISYEQYV. CDR3 nucleotide sequence: TGTGCCAGCAGTGAATCTGGGGGGAACTCGAGGATATCCTACGAGCAGTACGTC.

The rearrangement links TRBV9 to TRBJ2-4; possible D gene TRBD2, 7 bases. Germline CDR1 SGDLS, CDR2 YYNGEE. V was shortened by 0 bases and J by 0 bases, with 19 bases between the two germline ends. The CDR3 length is 19 residues. Here the CDR3 DNA reads TGTGCCAGCAGCGTAGGGGGCGGGGGCCCTATCCTAGCCAAAAACATTCAGTACTTC. It encodes CASSVGGGGPILAKNIQYF.

This chain joins TRBV12-5 and TRBJ1-4; D ambiguous. CDR1 and CDR2 (germline): LGHNT, FRNRAP. V was clipped by 2 bases and J by 6 bases, with 13 bases between them. This CDR3 is built from 15 residues. CDR3 region: CASGLWVAPDEKLFF. CDR3 coding DNA: TGTGCTAGTGGTTTGTGGGTAGCACCTGATGAAAAACTGTTTTTT.

This clone has a single count. This chain uses TRBV2 with TRBJ2-1; maybe TRBD1 (5 bases). The germline CDR1 and CDR2 sequences are SNHLY and FYNNEI. Trimming pared 3 bases from V and 3 bases from J, leaving 9 bases between. CDR3 length: 14 residues. The DNA of the CDR3 is TGTGCCAGCAGTGATGACAGCTTCTACAATGAGCAGTTCTTC. Translated: CASSDDSFYNEQFF.

This clone has only a few counts. The chain carries TRBV4-1 and TRBJ1-6; 8 nucleotides match TRBD1. The CDR3 covers 15 residues. V lost 1 base, J lost 7 bases, and 3 bases stayed unmatched. CDR1 and CDR2 from the germline V gene are MGHRA and YSYEKL. The CDR3 DNA reads as TGCGCCAGCAGCCAAGTTGGGACAGGCAATTCACCCCTCCACTTT. Its translation: CASSQVGTGNSPLHF.

CDR3 loop: CASSQRQRPYEQYF. The CDR3 region has the DNA TGTGCCAGCAGCCAAAGACAAAGACCCTACGAGCAGTACTTC. This rearrangement joins TRBV3-1 (or the pseudogene TRBV3-2) to TRBJ2-7; D call uncertain. V was clipped by 2 bases and J by 2 bases, with 10 bases between them. This CDR3 is 14 amino acids long. The germline V gene has CDR1 LGHDT and CDR2 YNNKEL (reference sequence).

The chain combines TRBV7-8 with TRBJ2-1; no definite D call. Trimming removed 5 bases from V and 0 bases from J, with 11 bases in between. CDR1 and CDR2 from the germline V gene are SGHVS and FQNEAQ. This CDR3 is 15 amino acids long. This chain's CDR3 is CASSLDSYSYNEQFF. The CDR3 DNA follows: TGTGCCAGCAGCCTCGACTCGTACTCCTACAATGAGCAGTTCTTC.

This chain connects TRBV27 to TRBJ1-4; perhaps TRBD1 as D (6 bases). The CDR3 runs 17 residues. The germline CDR1 and CDR2 sequences are MNHEY and SMNVEV (reference sequence). With 2 bases removed from V and 2 bases from J, the gap between germline ends came to 15 bases. The CDR3 nucleotides read TGTGCCAGCAGTTTAGAAGCGGCAGGGGTGACTAATGAAAAACTGTTTTTT. As protein: CASSLEAAGVTNEKLFF. The full variable domain, with the rest looked up from reference TRBV27 and TRBJ1-4, is EAQVTQNPRYLITVTGKKLTVTCSQNMNHEYMSWYRQDPGLGLRQIYYSMNVEVTDKGDVPEGYKVSRKEKRNFPLILESPSPNQTSLYFCASSLEAAGVTNEKLFFGSGTQLSVL.

The CDR3: CSVEDQASNTLHF. Here the CDR3 DNA reads TGCAGCGTTGAAGATCAGGCCAGCAATACCCTCCACTTT. V and J are TRBV29-1 and TRBJ1-6, with D uncertain. V lost 0 bases and J 14 bases, leaving 14 bases between the germline ends. The CDR3 totals 13 residues. Germline CDR1 and CDR2: SQVTM and ANQGSEA.

V gene TRBV5-1 combines with J gene TRBJ2-7, with TRBD1 identical over 10 bases. V gave up 2 bases and J gave up 3 bases; unmatched junction bases: 2. Germline V lookup: CDR1 SGHRS, CDR2 YFSETQ. This CDR3 is built from 14 residues. Here the CDR3 reads CASSFGTGVYEQYF. The CDR3 DNA reads TGCGCCAGCAGCTTCGGGACAGGGGTCTACGAGCAGTACTTC.

This chain links TRBV5-4 with TRBJ2-3, with 10 positions matching TRBD1. J was trimmed by 2 bases and V by 5 bases; bases with no gene match: 11. Germline V gene lookup returns CDR1 SGHNT and CDR2 YYREEE (reference sequence). This CDR3 is 17 amino acids long. The chain's CDR3 is CASSPGLDRGTTDTQYF. CDR3 coding DNA: TGTGCCAGCAGTCCGGGACTGGACAGGGGGACCACAGATACGCAGTATTTT.

The genes are TRBV10-2 and TRBJ1-3, with TRBD1 as a possible D gene (6 bases). This CDR3 has 15 residues. V lost 2 bases to trimming and J lost 3 bases, with 11 bases between them. From germline, CDR1 is WSHSY and CDR2 SAAADI. In DNA, the CDR3 is TGCGCCAGCAGTGAGAGGGGGATTGGTGGAAACACCATATATTTT. Protein sequence: CASSERGIGGNTIYF.

The chain combines TRBV7-9 with TRBJ2-3; unclear D gene. Trimming cost V 6 bases and J 0 bases, with 13 bases left between them. The CDR3 extends over 15 amino acids. Germline V gives CDR1 SEHNR, CDR2 FQNEAQ (reference sequence). The chain's CDR3 is CASSFWAASTDTQYF. The CDR3 bases are TGTGCCAGCAGTTTTTGGGCTGCTAGCACAGATACGCAGTATTTT.

J is TRBJ2-7 and V is TRBV9, with TRBD2 matching over 10 bases. V shed 0 bases, J shed 7 bases, and the junction held 7 bases outside the gene matches. CDR1 is SGDLS, CDR2 YYNGEE, per germline. CDR3 size: 15 residues. The CDR3 DNA is TGTGCCAGCAGCGTAGGGGGACTAGCGAATTCGGAGCAGTACTTC. As protein: CASSVGGLANSEQYF.